The 24 T cell receptor beta chains presented below share a single source sample, sequenced in a study of T cell repertoires in cytomegalovirus infection. MiXCR was run by TCRdb on the reads, yielding one entry per CDR3 protein. The repertoire holds over 300,000 distinct CDR3 sequences, with roughly 15% as singletons. The sequenced sample was PBMCs. The receptors derive from a human donor in good health (CMV status not recorded). Some clones in this sample may be carry-over from other donors' samples.

This clonotype occurred many times. This chain joins TRBV2 and TRBJ1-1; possibly TRBD1 for D (5 bases). Trimming left V 8 bases short and J 3 bases short, with 13 bases between. The CDR3 has 13 amino acids. Per the germline V gene, CDR1 is SNHLY and CDR2 is FYNNEI. CDR3 sequence reads: CASGAGWDTEAFF. CDR3 nucleotides: TGTGCCAGCGGCGCAGGGTGGGACACTGAAGCTTTCTTT. The complete variable domain, with remaining parts taken from reference TRBV2 and TRBJ1-1, reads EPEVTQTPSHQVTQMGQEVILRCVPISNHLYFYWYRQILGQKVEFLVSFYNNEISEKSEIFDDQFSVERPDGSNFTLKIRSTKLEDSAMYFCASGAGWDTEAFFGQGTRLTVV.

This clonotype came up a few times. The chain recombines TRBV28 with TRBJ1-3; the D is unclear. V was pared by 5 bases and J by 0 bases, with 11 bases between. Germline lookup yields CDR1 MDHEN and CDR2 SYDVKM. The CDR3 is made up of 15 amino acids. Here the CDR3 reads CASSTNGLSGNTIYF. The DNA of the CDR3 is TGTGCCAGCAGTACCAACGGACTCTCTGGAAACACCATATATTTT. The complete variable domain, with remaining parts taken from reference TRBV28 and TRBJ1-3, reads DVKVTQSSRYLVKRTGEKVFLECVQDMDHENMFWYRQDPGLGLRLIYFSYDVKMKEKGDIPEGYSVSREKKERFSLILESASTNQTSMYLCASSTNGLSGNTIYFGEGSWLTVV.

This clonotype was recorded a few times. This chain joins TRBV4-3 and TRBJ1-6; no clear D gene. Germline V gene lookup returns CDR1 LGHNA and CDR2 YSLEER. The germline V and J ends were trimmed by 0 bases and 12 bases, with 12 bases remaining between them. The CDR3 sequence is 14 residues long. In DNA form, the CDR3 reads TGCGCCAGCAGCCAAGAGAATGTTTTTGGACCCCTCCACTTT. It yields the protein CASSQENVFGPLHF.

The sample holds a few counts of this clonotype. This chain links TRBV20-1 with TRBJ1-5; possible D gene TRBD1, 5 bases. Per the germline V gene, CDR1 is DFQATT and CDR2 is SNEGSKA (reference sequence). This CDR3 is built from 14 residues. V was trimmed by 3 bases and J by 1 base, leaving 10 bases between them. CDR3 residues: CSARGRSSNQPQHF. CDR3 nucleotides: TGCAGTGCTAGGGGACGATCGAGCAATCAGCCCCAGCATTTT.

V gene TRBV29-1 combines with J gene TRBJ2-6; D is possibly TRBD2 (6 bases). The CDR3 totals 16 residues. Trimming cost V 7 bases and J 4 bases, with 20 bases left between them. Germline V lookup: CDR1 SQVTM, CDR2 ANQGSEA. The CDR3 reads CSAPVGGTAGANVLTF. The CDR3 nucleotides are TGCAGCGCCCCCGTGGGGGGAACGGCCGGGGCCAACGTCCTGACTTTC.

The J gene is TRBJ1-2, the V gene TRBV27, with TRBD1 identical over 7 bases. Trimming at V came to 5 bases and at J to 0 bases, leaving 6 bases not matched to a gene. CDR1 is MNHEY and CDR2 is SMNVEV in the germline V gene (reference sequence). The length of the CDR3 is 15 residues. This chain's CDR3 is CASSLTGVTNYGYTF. DNA of the CDR3: TGTGCCAGCAGTCTCACAGGGGTCACTAACTATGGCTACACCTTC.

This clonotype was counted many times. The chain uses TRBV7-6 and TRBJ1-1; a possible D gene is TRBD1 (5 bases). Per the germline V gene, CDR1 is SGHVS and CDR2 is FNYEAQ. The V end lost 4 bases, the J end lost 2 bases, and 17 bases lay between the germline ends. The CDR3 is 16 residues long. The CDR3 protein is CASSSGIGAGNTEAFF. CDR3 in DNA: TGTGCCAGCAGCTCAGGGATAGGGGCCGGTAACACTGAAGCTTTCTTT.

This clonotype showed up many times. The chain employs TRBV19 and TRBJ2-7; 8 nucleotides align to TRBD1. Trimming cost V 4 bases and J 2 bases; bases outside gene matches: 4. From germline, CDR1 is LNHDA and CDR2 SQIVND (reference sequence). The CDR3 contains 14 residues. The CDR3 region is CASSKTGGTYEQYF. The CDR3 nucleotides are TGTGCCAGTAGTAAAACAGGGGGGACCTACGAGCAGTACTTC. The full variable domain, in which reference TRBV19 and TRBJ2-7 provide the parts outside the CDR3, is DGGITQSPKYLFRKEGQNVTLSCEQNLNHDAMYWYRQDPGQGLRLIYYSQIVNDFQKGDIAEGYSVSREKKESFPLTVTSAQKNPTAFYLCASSKTGGTYEQYFGPGTRLTVT.

This clonotype was found many times. The CDR3, as DNA: TGTGCCAGCAGCTTAGGGAACGTCCTCGCTGATACGCAGTATTTT. Protein sequence: CASSLGNVLADTQYF. The chain combines TRBV7-8 with TRBJ2-3; no reliable D call. Germline V gene lookup returns CDR1 SGHVS and CDR2 FQNEAQ. The CDR3 has 15 amino acids. Trimming took off 1 base at V and 6 bases at J, with 14 bases between the two ends.

This clonotype has at least ten counts. The chain recombines TRBV7-6 with TRBJ2-5, with no clear D. V was clipped by 5 bases and J by 0 bases, with 13 bases between them. CDR1 is SGHVS and CDR2 is FNYEAQ in the germline V gene. This CDR3 is 15 amino acids long. CDR3 sequence: CASSPRVRDQETQYF. CDR3 DNA: TGTGCCAGCAGCCCCCGAGTTCGGGACCAAGAGACCCAGTACTTC. Looking up the rest from reference TRBV7-6 and TRBJ2-5 gives the full variable domain: GAGVSQSPRYKVTKRGQDVALRCDPISGHVSLYWYRQALGQGPEFLTYFNYEAQQDKSGLPNDRFSAERPEGSISTLTIQRTEQRDSAMYRCASSPRVRDQETQYFGPGTRLLVL.

The gene calls are TRBV29-1 and TRBJ2-6; TRBD1 matches at 8 bases. Germline V gene sequence: CDR1 SQVTM, CDR2 ANQGSEA. The junction had 7 bases not matched to a gene; V was cut back by 6 bases and J by 0 bases. The CDR3 contains 16 residues. This CDR3 is CSVETGERSGANVLTF. Written as DNA, the CDR3 is TGCAGCGTGGAGACAGGGGAACGCTCTGGGGCCAACGTCCTGACTTTC. Complete variable domain (other parts from reference TRBV29-1 and TRBJ2-6): SAVISQKPSRDICQRGTSLTIQCQVDSQVTMMFWYRQQPGQSLTLIATANQGSEATYESGFVIDKFPISRPNLTFSTLTVSNMSPEDSSIYLCSVETGERSGANVLTFGAGSRLTVL.

This chain uses TRBV3-1 with TRBJ2-4, with D uncertain. The CDR3 loop spans 18 amino acids. Trimming removed 0 bases from V and 6 bases from J, with 21 bases in between. CDR1 is LGHDT and CDR2 is YNNKEL in the germline V gene (reference sequence). CDR3 amino acids: CASSQDFGRRLTRNIQYF. CDR3 sequence (DNA): TGTGCCAGCAGCCAAGACTTCGGTAGGCGACTTACGAGAAACATTCAGTACTTC.

The J gene is TRBJ2-5, the V gene TRBV29-1; tentatively, D is TRBD1 (5 bases). V shed 0 bases and J shed 6 bases, with 11 bases lying between them. The CDR3 contains 13 residues. Germline values: CDR1 SQVTM, CDR2 ANQGSEA. CDR3 loop: CSVEDSLGQTQYF. The CDR3 nucleotides read TGCAGCGTTGAAGATTCGCTGGGGCAGACCCAGTACTTC.

This clonotype showed up just a few times. V is TRBV20-1 and J is TRBJ1-5, with a possible D match to TRBD1 (5 bases). V lost 3 bases and J 7 bases, leaving 16 bases between the germline ends. The germline V gene has CDR1 DFQATT and CDR2 SNEGSKA (reference sequence). The CDR3 length is 14 residues. The CDR3, as DNA: TGCAGTGCTAGGAAGGGGTCGGTAGGGCAGCCCCAGCATTTT. Amino acid sequence: CSARKGSVGQPQHF.

V and J are TRBV19 and TRBJ2-1; the D is unclear. The V end was cut by 9 bases, the J end by 3 bases, with 15 bases between. Germline loops: CDR1 LNHDA, CDR2 SQIVND (reference sequence). The CDR3 totals 14 residues. The CDR3 coding sequence is TGTGCCAGCGCATGGGGATCGAGCTACAATGAGCAGTTCTTC. It codes for CASAWGSSYNEQFF.

The table lists this clonotype with many counts. The V and J genes are TRBV7-6 and TRBJ2-3, with TRBD2 identical over 8 bases. Germline CDR1 SGHVS, CDR2 FNYEAQ. The J segment lost 4 bases and the V segment lost 3 bases, leaving 6 bases of the junction unmatched. This CDR3 spans 15 amino acids. DNA of the CDR3: TGTGCCAGCAGCTTCGGCGGGGGGTTTGCAGATACGCAGTATTTT. Its translation is CASSFGGGFADTQYF.

In this sample, this clonotype turned up many times. The chain is built from TRBV20-1 and TRBJ2-2; 7 bases fit TRBD2. From germline, CDR1 is DFQATT and CDR2 SNEGSKA (reference sequence). There are 19 residues in the CDR3. V shed 0 bases and J 0 bases; nucleotides not matched to a gene: 13. The DNA of the CDR3 is TGCAGTGCTAGAGACCCAAAGGCCAGCGGGGCGGCGAACACCGGGGAGCTGTTTTTT. Its translation is CSARDPKASGAANTGELFF.

This clonotype was found many times. The chain recombines TRBV7-2 with TRBJ2-7; 12 bases are a match to TRBD2. The germline gives CDR1 SGHTA, CDR2 FQGNSA. V was clipped by 8 bases and J by 7 bases; unmatched bases: 9. The CDR3 covers 14 residues. The CDR3 DNA reads as TGTGCCAGCTCCCTAGCGGGGGGGCTAGGGGAGCAGTACTTC. Translation: CASSLAGGLGEQYF.

This clonotype occurred many times. The chain uses TRBV7-8 and TRBJ1-5; tentatively, D is TRBD1 (5 bases). Germline lookup yields CDR1 SGHVS and CDR2 FQNEAQ. CDR3 length: 17 residues. The V gene lost 5 bases and the J gene lost 8 bases, with 25 bases spanning the gap. The CDR3: CASSPILRDVTGKPQHF. The CDR3 DNA is TGTGCCAGCAGCCCCATTTTGAGGGACGTAACCGGGAAGCCCCAGCATTTT.

This clonotype was found a few times. The CDR3 DNA is TGTGCCAGCAGCTCCGGACAGGGGGCACCAGATACGCAGTATTTT. Amino acid sequence: CASSSGQGAPDTQYF. The chain combines TRBV7-2 with TRBJ2-3; 11 bases match TRBD1. This CDR3 has 15 residues. J gave up 4 bases and V 4 bases, and 4 bases lay outside the gene matches. CDR1 is SGHTA, CDR2 FQGNSA, per germline.

There are many counts of this clonotype. The rearrangement joins TRBV4-3 to TRBJ2-7; D is perhaps TRBD1 or TRBD2 (6 bases each). Germline V gives CDR1 LGHNA, CDR2 YSLEER. The germline V and J ends were trimmed by 1 base and 6 bases, with 22 bases remaining between them. The CDR3 extends over 17 amino acids. The CDR3 nucleotides are TGCGCCAGCAGCCAAGGAGGGCGAGGGGGGCGGGCGGGCGAGCAGTACTTC. Its translation is CASSQGGRGGRAGEQYF.

This clonotype was detected a few times. This chain connects TRBV29-1 to TRBJ2-2; maybe TRBD1 (5 bases). Germline CDR1 reads SQVTM; CDR2 reads ANQGSEA. The CDR3 is 12 residues long. Trimming pared 4 bases from V and 6 bases from J, leaving 9 bases between. The CDR3 loop is CSVAGIPGELFF. The CDR3 nucleotides read TGCAGCGTTGCAGGGATCCCCGGGGAGCTGTTTTTT.

This clonotype occurred a few times. The chain carries TRBV4-1 and TRBJ1-5; 7 nucleotides match TRBD1. Germline V gene lookup returns CDR1 MGHRA and CDR2 YSYEKL. CDR3 length: 15 residues. V was pared by 4 bases and J by 4 bases, with 7 bases of the junction left unmatched. DNA for the CDR3: TGCGCCAGCAGCCCTCAGACAGGGCGAAATCAGCCCCAGCATTTT. Protein: CASSPQTGRNQPQHF.

This clonotype was recorded a few times. The rearrangement joins TRBV7-3 to TRBJ2-3, with 11 bases that match TRBD2. V shed 5 bases, J shed 1 base, and the junction held 5 bases outside the gene matches. CDR3 size: 16 residues. Germline loops: CDR1 SGHTA, CDR2 FQGTGA. CDR3 nucleotides: TGTGCCAGCAGCAAAACTAGCGGGGGTCGCACAGATACGCAGTATTTT. Its protein product is CASSKTSGGRTDTQYF. The full variable domain, rest sourced from reference TRBV7-3 and TRBJ2-3, is GAGVSQTPSNKVTEKGKYVELRCDPISGHTALYWYRQSLGQGPEFLIYFQGTGAADDSGLPNDRFFAVRPEGSVSTLKIQRTERGDSAVYLCASSKTSGGRTDTQYFGPGTRLTVL.